These 8 T cell receptor beta chains were sequenced from one sample in a study of regulatory T cells in long-lasting Graves disease. The time point: newly diagnosed GD, antithyroid drugs for less than 3 months. From RNA extracted from PBMCs, the TCR library was made. Investigators prepared the TCR beta libraries by applying iRepertoire HTBI primers and Arm-PCR of CDR3 regions. MiXCR was run by TCRdb on the multiplex PCR reads, yielding one entry per CDR3 protein. The sample has around 500,000 distinct CDR3 sequences; 12% are singletons. The data were also submitted as part of a second study, on T cells in Graves' hyperthyroidism and ophthalmopathy.

This material consisted of peripheral blood mononuclear cells (PBMCs), taken at new diagnosis, from a patient treated with antithyroid drugs. These receptors were obtained from a woman in her thirties with Graves disease.

This chain joins TRBV30 and TRBJ1-6; 12 nucleotides align to TRBD1. The germline V gene has CDR1 GTSNPN and CDR2 SVGIG (reference sequence). There are 17 residues in the CDR3. V lost 1 base, J lost 11 bases, and 12 bases stayed unmatched. CDR3 amino acids: CAWSDTGTGGSWAPLHF. The CDR3 DNA reads TGTGCCTGGAGTGATACCGGGACAGGGGGCTCTTGGGCACCCCTCCACTTT.

For this clonotype: A clone one base away is much larger, so this may be a read error. This rearrangement joins TRBV19 to TRBJ2-1; no definite D call. The tail of the sequence fits TRBJ2-5 better, so the J call may be wrong. CDR3 size: 15 residues. Germline V gives CDR1 LNHDA, CDR2 SQIVND (reference sequence). In DNA, the CDR3 is TGTGCCAGTAGTATGTGCTACACGGTCCAAGAGACCCAGTACTTC. Translation: CASSMCYTVQETQYF.

This clonotype was detected a few times. The V and J genes are TRBV7-9 and TRBJ2-2; D gene uncertain. This CDR3 has 14 residues. V was clipped by 5 bases and J by 6 bases, with 13 bases between them. Per germline, CDR1 SEHNR and CDR2 FQNEAQ (reference sequence). The CDR3 sequence is CASSPSRSAGELFF. Here the CDR3 DNA reads TGTGCCAGCAGCCCCTCTAGATCTGCCGGGGAGCTGTTTTTT.

This clonotype has a count of ten or more. The rearrangement links TRBV19 to TRBJ1-6; D possibly corresponds to TRBD1 (6 bases). Germline V gives CDR1 LNHDA, CDR2 SQIVND (reference sequence). This CDR3 is built from 12 residues. V lost 0 bases to trimming and J lost 19 bases, with 13 bases between them. CDR3 nucleotides: TGTGCCAGTAGTATAGATCGAGGACAGCCGCACTTT. This gives the protein CASSIDRGQPHF.

The sample holds many counts of this clonotype. This sequence joins TRBV5-1 and TRBJ1-2, with unresolved D. The V and J ends lost 4 bases and 4 bases respectively, with 14 bases between them. Germline V lookup: CDR1 SGHRS, CDR2 YFSETQ. The CDR3 is made up of 14 amino acids. CDR3 sequence: CASSDGLASYGYTF. DNA of the CDR3: TGCGCCAGCAGCGATGGACTGGCCTCCTATGGCTACACCTTC.

This clonotype was seen repeatedly, ten times or more. The V and J genes are TRBV12-5 and TRBJ2-5; D perhaps matches TRBD2 (6 bases). V was pared by 4 bases and J by 9 bases, with 9 bases between. Germline V gene lookup returns CDR1 LGHNT and CDR2 FRNRAP. The CDR3 runs to 11 residues. CDR3 sequence (DNA): TGTGCTAGTGGTTCGGGGGTTGCCCAGTACTTC. Protein product: CASGSGVAQYF.

This clonotype was detected only a few times. The CDR3 protein is CASSYGAGEANEQFF. The DNA of the CDR3 is TGTGCCAGCAGTTACGGGGCGGGAGAGGCCAATGAGCAGTTCTTC. The J gene is TRBJ2-1, the V gene TRBV6-5, with TRBD2 identical over 7 bases. Losses at the gene ends were 2 bases for V and 6 bases for J; bases not matched to a gene: 7. The CDR3 length is 15 residues. The germline gives CDR1 MNHEY, CDR2 SVGAGI.

This clonotype turned up a few times. The junction does not match germline at one end; this may be a read error. This sequence joins TRBV3-1 and TRBJ2-7; D possibly corresponds to TRBD2 (6 bases). The V gene's germline CDR1 is LGHDT and CDR2 YNNKEL (reference sequence). This CDR3 has 13 amino acids. Here the CDR3 reads CASSQDLSGTRDF. CDR3 sequence (DNA): TGTGCCAGCAGCCAAGACTTGTCCGGGACTCGGGACTTC.